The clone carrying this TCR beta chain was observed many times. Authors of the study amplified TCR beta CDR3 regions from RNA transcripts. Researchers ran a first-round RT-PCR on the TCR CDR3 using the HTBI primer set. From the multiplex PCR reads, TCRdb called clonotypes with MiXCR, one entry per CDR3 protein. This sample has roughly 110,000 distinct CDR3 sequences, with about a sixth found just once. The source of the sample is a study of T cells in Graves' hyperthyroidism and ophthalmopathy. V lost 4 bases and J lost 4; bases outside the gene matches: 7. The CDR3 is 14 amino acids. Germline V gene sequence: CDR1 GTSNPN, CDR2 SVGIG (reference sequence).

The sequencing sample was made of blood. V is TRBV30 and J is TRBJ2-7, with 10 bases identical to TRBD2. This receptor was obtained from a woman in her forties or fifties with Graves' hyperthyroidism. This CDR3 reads CAWKQAGGPYEQYF. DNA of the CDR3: TGTGCCTGGAAACAAGCGGGAGGGCCTTACGAGCAGTACTTC.